This T cell receptor (beta chain) emerged from a study of beta chain features in type 1 diabetes. Study context: Age and gender were similar between patients and healthy donors, as were cell yields. Study findings and constraints: TCRB CDR3 length was moderately but significantly reduced in all four CD4+ subsets of Type 1 diabetes patients. Lower insertion and higher deletion counts appeared at VDJ junctions in type 1 diabetes patients.

The CDR3 spans 16 residues. Germline V CDR1 and CDR2: LGHNA, YNFKEQ. Trimming removed 7 bases at V and 0 bases at J, with 18 bases between. One heparinised draw, averaging approximately 120 mL, was taken per donor. Since all of the isolated RNA was reverse transcribed, expressed TCRB transcripts were what got sequenced. The average read count of naive, central memory and regulatory T cell samples was 3 million to 4 million. Assay used: immunoSEQ multiplex PCR; TCRdb lists only in-frame clones, some missing. The sample shows about 650,000 clones, 9.5% to 15% of them seen only once. This clone was seen a handful of times. The antigen is undetermined.

The chain uses TRBV4-2 and TRBJ1-2, with a weak D call TRBD1 (6 bases). Sequenced sample: naive CD4+ T cells from blood. The sequence was collected from a man younger than 40 with type 1 diabetes. In DNA form, the CDR3 reads TGTGCCAGCACCCCCCGAGACAGGCCGTCTAACTATGGCTACACCTTC. It codes for CASTPRDRPSNYGYTF.